Presented here are 24 T cell receptor beta chains from one specimen sequenced in a study of CD8+CD57+ T cells in acquired aplastic anemia. Genomic DNA acted as the template from which TCR beta VDJ combination and CDR3 sequence profiling were carried out. TCRdb reprocessed the reads with MiXCR, giving one entry per CDR3 protein. The table has about 160,000 distinct CDR3 sequences, roughly 47% seen once. The sequencing sample was made of sorted CD4+, CD8+, or CD8+CD57+ T cells (not recorded which) from PBMCs. The origin of the receptors is a human donor in good health.

V usage is TRBV28 and J usage is TRBJ1-2, with 7 bases that match TRBD1. Germline CDR1 and CDR2: MDHEN and SYDVKM. After removal of 4 bases from V and 6 bases from J, the junction contained 11 bases not matched to a gene. CDR3 length: 15 amino acids. In DNA, the CDR3 is TGTGCCAGCAGTTACCCTACCGGAGGGGGCGATGGCTACACCTTC. It codes for CASSYPTGGGDGYTF.

The chain employs TRBV3-1 and TRBJ1-1, with D tentatively TRBD1 (5 bases). V was trimmed by 1 base and J by 4 bases, leaving 10 bases between them. The CDR3 runs to 14 residues. Germline CDR1 and CDR2: LGHDT and YNNKEL (reference sequence). The CDR3 DNA is TGTGCCAGCAGCCAAGCGGGACCCGCCACTGAAGCTTTCTTT. Amino acid sequence: CASSQAGPATEAFF.

Only a few counts were recorded for this clonotype. This may stem from a read error, because a much larger clone lies one nucleotide away. This chain links TRBV19 with TRBJ2-2; tentatively, D is TRBD2 (5 bases). The germline V gene encodes CDR1 LNHDA and CDR2 SQIVND (reference sequence). This CDR3 spans 15 amino acids. This CDR3 is CASRFGGPNTGEPFF. For the CDR3, the DNA is TGTGCCAGTAGGTTCGGCGGACCGAACACCGGGGAGCCGTTTTTT.

This rearrangement joins TRBV2 to TRBJ1-6; no clear D. CDR1 is SNHLY, CDR2 FYNNEI, per germline. The V gene lost 6 bases and the J gene lost 19 bases, with 19 bases spanning the gap. There are 12 residues in the CDR3. The CDR3 here is CASRSEGGLLHF. The CDR3 DNA follows: TGTGCCAGCAGGTCGGAGGGAGGACTCCTTCACTTT.

The rearrangement joins TRBV10-2 to TRBJ2-7; D tentatively reads TRBD1 or TRBD2 (5 bases each). The CDR3 consists of 14 residues. Germline lookup yields CDR1 WSHSY and CDR2 SAAADI. Trimming pared 7 bases from V and 2 bases from J, leaving 15 bases between. The CDR3 nucleotides are TGCGCCAGCATCGTTGGGGACCCGCCCTACGAGCAGTACTTC. It codes for CASIVGDPPYEQYF.

The J gene is TRBJ2-5, the V gene TRBV15, with 9 bases identical to TRBD1. The junction had 7 bases not matched to a gene; V was cut back by 3 bases and J by 5 bases. The CDR3 totals 15 residues. Germline CDR1 and CDR2: LNHNV and YYDKDF (reference sequence). This CDR3 reads CATSRDRGIGETQYF. DNA of the CDR3: TGTGCCACCAGCAGGGACAGGGGCATAGGGGAGACCCAGTACTTC.

This clonotype was observed a handful of times. The chain has TRBV10-3 and TRBJ1-5; the D gene is possibly TRBD1 (5 bases). Trimming removed 3 bases at V and 3 bases at J, with 12 bases between. Germline values: CDR1 ENHRY, CDR2 SYGVKD. This CDR3 spans 15 amino acids. The CDR3 coding sequence is TGTGCCATCAGTGACCACGGGGGGATCAATCAGCCCCAGCATTTT. It specifies CAISDHGGINQPQHF.

This clonotype has a handful of counts. The chain recombines TRBV28 with TRBJ2-2, with 8 bases lining up with TRBD2. J was trimmed by 0 bases and V by 7 bases; bases with no gene match: 7. Germline values: CDR1 MDHEN, CDR2 SYDVKM. The CDR3 is made up of 16 amino acids. CDR3 nucleotides: TGTGCCAGCAATGCCCCCGGGAGGGCGAACACCGGGGAGCTGTTTTTT. Its translation is CASNAPGRANTGELFF.

This clonotype showed up many times. The rearrangement links TRBV7-9 to TRBJ1-2; D is uncertain. With 0 bases removed from V and 2 bases from J, the gap between germline ends came to 10 bases. Germline loops: CDR1 SEHNR, CDR2 FQNEAQ (reference sequence). The CDR3 covers 15 residues. The CDR3 DNA reads TGTGCCAGCAGCTTAGCAACGGATTGGAACTATGGCTACACCTTC. As protein: CASSLATDWNYGYTF.

This clonotype was counted many times. The chain links TRBV2 to TRBJ1-3, with D possibly TRBD1 on 5 matching bases. Looked up from germline, CDR1 is SNHLY and CDR2 is FYNNEI. V lost 7 bases and J 7 bases, leaving 23 bases between the germline ends. This CDR3 is 16 amino acids long. The CDR3 loop is CASTRSKSGTDNTIYF. The CDR3 nucleotides are TGTGCCAGCACCCGGTCTAAATCCGGGACTGACAACACCATATATTTT.

This clonotype was detected ten times or more. The chain recombines TRBV7-3 with TRBJ2-3; 8 bases agree with TRBD1. Losses at the gene ends were 5 bases for V and 3 bases for J; bases not matched to a gene: 10. Germline V CDR1 and CDR2: SGHTA, FQGTGA. This CDR3 comprises 16 residues. The CDR3 loop reads CASSGGQGTKTDTQYF. The CDR3 nucleotides are TGTGCCAGCAGCGGAGGACAGGGCACGAAAACAGATACGCAGTATTTT. Full variable domain (outside the CDR3, taken from reference TRBV7-3 and TRBJ2-3): GAGVSQTPSNKVTEKGKYVELRCDPISGHTALYWYRQSLGQGPEFLIYFQGTGAADDSGLPNDRFFAVRPEGSVSTLKIQRTERGDSAVYLCASSGGQGTKTDTQYFGPGTRLTVL.

This clonotype showed up many times. The CDR3 loop reads CASSRTRNEQFF. In DNA, the CDR3 is TGTGCCAGCAGCCGGACAAGGAATGAGCAGTTCTTC. The J gene is TRBJ2-1, the V gene TRBV7-2; tentatively, D is TRBD1 (5 bases). Trimming removed 5 bases at V and 7 bases at J, with 9 bases between. Germline assignment: CDR1 SGHTA and CDR2 FQGNSA. This CDR3 is built from 12 residues.

CDR3 in DNA: TGCGCCAGCAGCCAAGTTGGGCAGGGGGCGGTTGAGCAGTTCTTC. Protein product: CASSQVGQGAVEQFF. The chain is built from TRBV4-1 and TRBJ2-1; TRBD1 matches at 8 bases. The CDR3 is made up of 15 amino acids. Trimming took 1 base from V and 9 from J; bases not matched to a gene: 8. Per the germline V gene, CDR1 is MGHRA and CDR2 is YSYEKL.

The chain is built from TRBV12-3 or TRBV12-4 and TRBJ1-2, with D perhaps matching TRBD1 (5 bases). The CDR3 has 12 residues. V dropped 3 bases and J dropped 8 bases, with 10 bases sitting between them. In DNA, the CDR3 is TGTGCCAGCAGTTTTGAGGGACGCGGCTACACCTTC. Amino acids: CASSFEGRGYTF.

This clonotype has only one observation. V usage is TRBV2 and J usage is TRBJ2-3; 9 positions match TRBD2. Trimming removed 1 base from V and 4 bases from J; junction bases left unmatched: 0. The CDR3 loop spans 14 amino acids. Germline values: CDR1 SNHLY, CDR2 FYNNEI. DNA of the CDR3: TGTGCCAGCAGTGAAGGGACTAGCGCAGATACGCAGTATTTT. This sequence encodes CASSEGTSADTQYF.

This clonotype was seen ten or more times. The rearrangement uses TRBV18 and TRBJ1-6; D not certain. There are 15 residues in the CDR3. Per the germline V gene, CDR1 is KGHSH and CDR2 is LQKENI. V dropped 3 bases and J dropped 8 bases, with 14 bases sitting between them. The CDR3 protein is CASSPPAGKDSPLHF. In DNA, the CDR3 is TGTGCCAGCTCACCCCCCGCGGGGAAGGATTCACCCCTCCACTTT.

The chain combines TRBV7-9 with TRBJ2-7, with TRBD2 as a possible D gene (6 bases). Between the trimmed V and J ends, which lost 5 bases and 2 bases, there was a span of 10 bases. This CDR3 contains 13 residues. Germline CDR1 is SEHNR and CDR2 is FQNEAQ (reference sequence). CDR3 sequence (DNA): TGTGCCAGCAGCCCAACTAGCACCTACGAGCAGTACTTC. Encoded protein: CASSPTSTYEQYF.

The rearrangement links TRBV19 to TRBJ2-3; no clear D. V gave up 8 bases and J gave up 2 bases, with 14 bases separating them. CDR3 length: 14 residues. CDR1 LNHDA and CDR2 SQIVND come from the germline V gene (reference sequence). In DNA form, the CDR3 reads TGTGCCAGTGACATCGGCCGGAACACAGATACGCAGTATTTT. The encoded protein is CASDIGRNTDTQYF.

Worth noting for this clonotype: One base away lies a much larger clone, so this may be a sequencing read error. The rearrangement joins TRBV9 to TRBJ2-1; no definite D call. Germline V gives CDR1 SGDLS, CDR2 YYNGEE. This CDR3 is 11 amino acids long. The CDR3 region is CASSSHNEQFF. The CDR3, as DNA: TGTGCCAGCAGCTCCCACAATGAGCAGTTCTTC.

This clonotype was counted many times. A read error is possible here, since a much larger clone lies one base away. This rearrangement joins TRBV29-1 to TRBJ2-5; the D is unclear. Trimming pared 4 bases from V and 4 bases from J, leaving 10 bases between. This CDR3 is 12 amino acids long. Germline lookup yields CDR1 SQVTM and CDR2 ANQGSEA. CDR3 protein: CSVVVGGETQYF. DNA of the CDR3: TGCAGCGTTGTAGTCGGCGGAGAGACCCAGTACTTC.

The chain recombines TRBV10-3 with TRBJ2-7, with 8 bases fitting TRBD1. This CDR3 region has 13 residues. Germline assignment: CDR1 ENHRY and CDR2 SYGVKD. V dropped 10 bases and J dropped 7; count of bases not matched to a gene: 12. The CDR3 here is CATSSPGGLEQYF. DNA for the CDR3: TGTGCCACCAGCTCCCCAGGGGGCCTTGAGCAGTACTTC.

This clonotype has at least ten counts. The chain joins TRBV25-1 to TRBJ1-1; tentative D call: TRBD1 (5 bases). V was pared by 4 bases and J by 8 bases, with 20 bases between. The germline V gene encodes CDR1 MGHDK and CDR2 SYGVNS. The CDR3 is 15 amino acids. The CDR3 is CASSAPRGQAREAFF. The CDR3 coding sequence is TGTGCCAGCAGTGCCCCCCGGGGCCAGGCTCGGGAAGCTTTCTTT.

This sequence joins TRBV7-9 and TRBJ1-6; D is ambiguous. Germline V gene sequence: CDR1 SEHNR, CDR2 FQNEAQ (reference sequence). Between the trimmed V and J ends, which lost 0 bases and 6 bases, there was a span of 6 bases. This CDR3 has 14 amino acids. Here the CDR3 reads CASSLAGSNSPLHF. The CDR3 DNA sequence: TGTGCCAGCAGCTTAGCGGGCAGTAATTCACCCCTCCACTTT. The full variable domain, rest sourced from reference TRBV7-9 and TRBJ1-6, is DTGVSQNPRHKITKRGQNVTFRCDPISEHNRLYWYRQTLGQGPEFLTYFQNEAQLEKSRLLSDRFSAERPKGSFSTLEIQRTEQGDSAMYLCASSLAGSNSPLHFGNGTRLTVT.

A note on this clonotype: Given a much more abundant clone one base away, this may be a read error. The chain combines TRBV7-9 with TRBJ1-5; D not certain. Germline CDR1 reads SEHNR; CDR2 reads FQNEAQ (reference sequence). There are 15 residues in the CDR3. The ends were cut back, 1 base at V and 8 bases at J, with 15 bases in the middle. This chain's CDR3 is CASSLGTAGYEPQHF. The DNA of the CDR3 is TGTGCCAGCAGCTTAGGAACAGCGGGCTACGAGCCCCAGCATTTT.